The entry below gives a single TCR beta chain sequence along with its context. The CDR3 is 15 residues long. V was clipped by 5 bases and J by 3 bases, with 16 bases between them. The germline V gene has CDR1 LNHDA and CDR2 SQIVND (reference sequence). This sample was taken from a study of OX40 agonist ivuxolimab in advanced cancers. For the study at large: Three patients had partial responses: one hepatocellular carcinoma, two cutaneous melanoma.

TCRdb's table, derived via immunoSEQ multiplex PCR, lists solely in-frame clones and lacks some. This repertoire shows tens of thousands of clones, over 75% found once; its top ten account for roughly 0.33%. This sequence originates from an adult with an advanced solid tumor such as melanoma, head and neck, liver or kidney cancer. This chain links TRBV19 with TRBJ1-2; D possibly corresponds to TRBD1 (6 bases). Sequences were derived from CD4+ or CD8+ T cells sorted from blood, sampled in a trial of the OX40 agonist ivuxolimab. CDR3 in DNA: TGTGCCAGTAGTCTTACCCGGGACACCCACTATGGCTACACCTTC. Translated, it gives CASSLTRDTHYGYTF.